Following are 8 T cell receptor beta chains from one sample sequenced in a study of CD8 T cells in ankylosing spondylitis. General observations from the study: It appeared that ankylosing spondylitis blood was characterized by a TCR beta motif of several highly homologous variants.

No antigens are known for them. TCRdb re-derived calls from the 5' RACE reads in MiXCR, one entry per CDR3 protein. This repertoire shows around 770,000 distinct CDR3 sequences, around 19% found once; its top ten account for 15% to 20%. Sequencing was done on a sample of blood, either unsorted or a sorted T cell fraction (not recorded which). These receptors originate from a male donor with ankylosing spondylitis.

This clonotype was counted at least ten times. The CDR3 coding sequence is TGTGCCAGCAGCCAAGATAGGGAGGAGCAACCCTACGAGCAGTACTTC. Translation gives CASSQDREEQPYEQYF. J is TRBJ2-7 and V is TRBV3-1, with D perhaps TRBD2 (6 bases). The CDR3 runs to 16 residues. Germline V gene data show CDR1 as LGHDT and CDR2 as YNNKEL (reference sequence). Trimming took 0 bases from V and 2 from J, leaving 14 bases between them.

This chain joins TRBV6-2 or TRBV6-3 and TRBJ2-1, with D uncertain. Trimming shortened V by 7 bases and J by 7 bases, and 8 bases separated the two germline ends. The CDR3 is 11 amino acids. The germline V gene has CDR1 MNHEY and CDR2 SVGEGT. The CDR3 DNA sequence: TGTGCCAGCAAAAGTCTTAATGAGCAGTTCTTC. Amino acids: CASKSLNEQFF.

The rearrangement joins TRBV7-2 to TRBJ1-5; TRBD1 matches 8 bases. The ends lost 4 bases at V and 2 bases at J; junction bases unmatched: 7. The CDR3 length is 16 residues. Germline lookup yields CDR1 SGHTA and CDR2 FQGNSA. Here the CDR3 reads CASSYRTGFGNQPQHF. The CDR3 DNA sequence: TGTGCCAGCAGCTACCGGACAGGGTTCGGCAATCAGCCCCAGCATTTT.

The chain uses TRBV4-1 and TRBJ1-1; TRBD1 agrees at 7 bases. CDR1 and CDR2 from the germline V gene are MGHRA and YSYEKL. The CDR3 runs 13 residues. V was pared by 8 bases and J by 4 bases, with 7 bases of the junction left unmatched. CDR3 coding DNA: TGCGCCAGCCAGGGCACAGGGGTCACTGAAGCTTTCTTT. This codes for CASQGTGVTEAFF.

J is TRBJ2-7 and V is TRBV3-1; 8 nucleotides agree with TRBD2. This CDR3 contains 15 residues. The germline CDR1 and CDR2 sequences are LGHDT and YNNKEL (reference sequence). Trimming removed 4 bases from V and 5 bases from J; junction bases left unmatched: 10. The CDR3, as DNA: TGTGCCAGCAGCCTAACGCGGGAGGATCCCCACGAGCAGTACTTC. Protein sequence: CASSLTREDPHEQYF.

A few counts support this clonotype. CDR3 in DNA: TGTGCCAGCAGTGGGGACCGACTAGCATCGACGGGGGAGACCCAGTACTTC. Protein sequence: CASSGDRLASTGETQYF. This sequence joins TRBV12-3 or TRBV12-4 and TRBJ2-5; 7 bases match TRBD2. This CDR3 is built from 17 residues. The V segment lost 5 bases and the J segment 5 bases; nucleotides outside the gene matches: 17.

The chain combines TRBV20-1 with TRBJ1-3; weak D call: TRBD1 (6 bases). Trimming took 3 bases from V and 0 from J, leaving 15 bases between them. CDR3 length: 16 amino acids. Germline values: CDR1 DFQATT, CDR2 SNEGSKA (reference sequence). The chain's CDR3 is CSASLVGRGSGNTIYF. The DNA of the CDR3 is TGCAGTGCTAGCTTGGTCGGCAGGGGCTCTGGAAACACCATATATTTT.

This clonotype was observed a handful of times. This sequence joins TRBV5-6 and TRBJ2-3, with a possible D match to TRBD1 (6 bases). The CDR3 is made up of 13 amino acids. The V end was cut by 3 bases, the J end by 4 bases, with 9 bases between. From germline, CDR1 is SGHDT and CDR2 YYEEEE. The DNA for the CDR3 is TGTGCCAGCAGCTCGGACAGAGCAGATACGCAGTATTTT. Protein product: CASSSDRADTQYF.